This T cell receptor (beta chain) was retrieved from a study of T-cell reconstitution after alpha-beta-depleted transplantation in children. General study results and limits: Several hundred rapidly expanded clones from non-depleted graft cells reportedly supplied alpha-beta T cells about two months post-transplant. High day-60 TCRbeta diversity in some patients came from surviving recipient T cells and thymic progenitors.

The V and J ends lost 6 bases and 0 bases, in that order; junction bases with no gene match: 8. The CDR3 covers 18 residues. The V gene's germline CDR1 is MDHEN and CDR2 SYDVKM. This clonotype was found a few times. Its antigen is unknown. A TCRbeta library incorporating unique molecular identifiers was prepared. TCRdb reprocessed the PCR reads via MiXCR and lists one record per CDR3 protein. This sample yields 440,000 or so distinct CDR3 sequences, of which roughly two fifths are seen a single time; roughly a quarter belongs to the top ten. The material sequenced was PBMCs, taken before TCRalphabeta/CD19-depleted stem cell transplant. The TCR sequence derives from a girl aged 2-10 years with aplastic anemia, due to receive a stem cell transplant. This rearrangement joins TRBV28 to TRBJ2-1; TRBD2 aligns across 13 bases. The CDR3 coding sequence is TGTGCCAGCAGGAGACTAGCGGGAGGTCAGAGCTCCTACAATGAGCAGTTCTTC. This codes for CASRRLAGGQSSYNEQFF.